This T cell receptor (beta chain) was retrieved from a study of CD8 T cells in Susac syndrome. Across the study: Patients with Susac syndrome had blood drawn and were at that point therapy-naive, on corticosteroids, or on intravenous immunoglobulin alone. Study conclusions and caveats: TCR sequencing and HLA analysis covered a relatively small number of individuals.

This clonotype was observed a handful of times. Its antigen is not known. From blood CD8+ and CD4+ T cells, the TCR beta chain was sequenced. Looked up from germline, CDR1 is SGHNT and CDR2 is YYREEE (reference sequence). Between the trimmed V and J ends, which lost 2 bases and 3 bases, there was a span of 6 bases. The CDR3 is made up of 13 amino acids. Random hexamers were used to reverse transcribe the RNA input (0.5 to 1 ug). The TCR beta CDR3 was amplified by immunoSEQ multiplex PCR across 54 Vbeta, 13 Jbeta. TCRdb reanalysed the immunoSEQ multiplex PCR reads using MiXCR and keeps one entry per CDR3 protein. Among under 200,000 distinct CDR3 sequences, approximately 95% were seen once, and the ten largest hold 0.075% to 0.1%.

This TCR derives from a human donor with Susac syndrome. The sequenced sample was CD4+ T cells from PBMCs. The chain employs TRBV5-4 and TRBJ2-1; D unresolved. The chain's CDR3 is CASSLDNYNEQFF. The CDR3 DNA is TGTGCCAGCAGCTTAGACAACTACAATGAGCAGTTCTTC.